This T cell receptor (beta chain) was identified in a study of T-cell memory formation after mild COVID-19. Libraries for TCRalpha and TCRbeta carried sample barcodes and unique molecular identifiers via 5'RACE. From the 5' RACE reads, TCRdb called clonotypes with MiXCR, one entry per CDR3 protein. The data contain some 320,000 distinct CDR3 sequences, less than 20% of them seen just once; the ten biggest clones take up about a fifth. Note on this clonotype: Antigen unknown.

The CDR3 is 15 amino acids. The germline V and J ends were trimmed by 5 bases and 0 bases, with 14 bases remaining between them. Germline loops: CDR1 DFQATT, CDR2 SNEGSKA (reference sequence). Study-wide points: Mainly CM and EM harbored the contracting CD4+ clones; mainly EMRA harbored the CD8+ ones. Pre-infection memory harbored some responding clones, suggesting cross-reactive memory joined.

The sequence was collected from a man aged 18 to 35 who had mild COVID-19 (a few samples of this study predate the infection). Cell type and time point are not known. Sequencing was done on a sample of PBMCs or a T cell subset sorted from them (not recorded which). The chain employs TRBV20-1 and TRBJ1-3; D possibly corresponds to TRBD1 (6 bases). This CDR3 reads CSARVDRTSGNTIYF. CDR3 sequence (DNA): TGCAGTGCTCGCGTCGACAGGACCTCTGGAAACACCATATATTTT.